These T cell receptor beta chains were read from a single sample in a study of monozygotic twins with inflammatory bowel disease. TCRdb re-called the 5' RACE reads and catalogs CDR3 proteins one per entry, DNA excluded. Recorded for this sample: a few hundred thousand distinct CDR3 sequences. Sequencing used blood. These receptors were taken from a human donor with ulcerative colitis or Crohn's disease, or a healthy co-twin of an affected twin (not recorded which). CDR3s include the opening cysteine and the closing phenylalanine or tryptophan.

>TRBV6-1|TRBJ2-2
CASSEVRRDRGYTGELFF
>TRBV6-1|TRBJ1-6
CASSLQGQNNSPLHF
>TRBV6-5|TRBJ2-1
CASSYQGQGANEQFF
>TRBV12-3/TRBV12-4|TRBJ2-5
CASSLQGGGQPKETQYF
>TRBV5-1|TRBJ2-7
CASSKGLAGAGYEQYF
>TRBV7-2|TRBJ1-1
CASSLEFGSTEAFF
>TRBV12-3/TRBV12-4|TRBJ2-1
CASSLAVGGEQFF
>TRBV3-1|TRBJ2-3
CASSEGPRGTQYF
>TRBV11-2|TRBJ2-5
CASSPAATQYF
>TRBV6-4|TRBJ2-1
CASSTLHGYNEQFF
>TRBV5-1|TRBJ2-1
CASSMGRTLLNEQFF
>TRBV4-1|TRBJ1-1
CASSPNPGIVNTEAFF
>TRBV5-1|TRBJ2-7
CASSSQRSYEQYF
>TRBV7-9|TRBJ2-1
CASSFVSAYNEQFF
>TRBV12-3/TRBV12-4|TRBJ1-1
CATPPRVLSNTEAFF
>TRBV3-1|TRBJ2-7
CASSLGRAYEQYF
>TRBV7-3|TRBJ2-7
CASSLTGGLYEQYF
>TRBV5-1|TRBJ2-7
CASSLAGVLYEQYF
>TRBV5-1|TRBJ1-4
CASSLAITGLKTNEKLFF
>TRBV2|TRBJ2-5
CASSGEAEQETQYF
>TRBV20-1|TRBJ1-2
CSTSTENYGYTF
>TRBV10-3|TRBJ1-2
CAIREYSLNYGYTF
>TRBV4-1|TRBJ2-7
CASSQDETEGNYEQYF
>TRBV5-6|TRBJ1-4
CASSFRTGVNEKLFF
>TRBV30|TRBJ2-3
CAWSGSIAGGPTDTQYF
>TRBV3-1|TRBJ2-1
CASSQTNSEQFF
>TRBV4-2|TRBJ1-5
CASSQGQGVNQPQHF
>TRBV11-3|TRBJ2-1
CASSPGTSGANEQFF
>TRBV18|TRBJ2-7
CASSPTLSSRVAYEQYF
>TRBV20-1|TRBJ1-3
CSADTRQGLGNTIYF
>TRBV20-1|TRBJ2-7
CSAPTSVAYEQYF
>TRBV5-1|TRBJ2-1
CASSLEGQGAYNEQFF
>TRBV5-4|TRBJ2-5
CASSLGDEETQYF
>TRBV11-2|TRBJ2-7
CASSLDAGYYEQYF
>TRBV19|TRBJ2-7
CASSIAAGASYEQYF
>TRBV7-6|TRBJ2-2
CASSPTGLGTGELFF
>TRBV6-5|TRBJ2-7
CASKQGPFYEQYF
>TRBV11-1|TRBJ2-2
CASSPGTGGDHPNTGELFF
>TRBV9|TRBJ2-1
CASSVAIGGGFIHEQFF
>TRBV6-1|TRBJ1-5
CASSEARGARAFNQPQHF
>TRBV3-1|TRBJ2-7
CASSQAGGAAYEQYF
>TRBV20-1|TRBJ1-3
CSATQGARGNTIYF
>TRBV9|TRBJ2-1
CASSPVSSWGGEQFF
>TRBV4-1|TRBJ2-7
CASSQDRSALLSYEQYF
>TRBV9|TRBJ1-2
CASSGVLQGNGYTF
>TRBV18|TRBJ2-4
CASSLELNIQYF
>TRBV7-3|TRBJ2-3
CASSSPGGIRTDTQYF
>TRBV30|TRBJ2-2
CAWGRVGDTGELFF
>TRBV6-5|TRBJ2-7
CASGWGYEQYF
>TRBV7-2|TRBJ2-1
CASSFTGGVYNEQFF
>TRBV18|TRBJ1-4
CASSLGSTNEKLFF
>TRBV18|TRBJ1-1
CASSPRVLTEAFF
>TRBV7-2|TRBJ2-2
CASSLDAGAGGELFF
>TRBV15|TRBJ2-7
CATGQASYEQYF
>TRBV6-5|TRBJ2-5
CASSYSSTQSQETQYF
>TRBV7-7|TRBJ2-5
CASSSRQGDETQYF
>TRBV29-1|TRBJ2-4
CSVQELAKNIQYF
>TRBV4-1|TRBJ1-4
CASSQDSGGRFVGEKLFF
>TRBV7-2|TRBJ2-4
CASSSLTIGGRIQYF
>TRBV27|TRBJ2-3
CASSLNRGGGTDTQYF